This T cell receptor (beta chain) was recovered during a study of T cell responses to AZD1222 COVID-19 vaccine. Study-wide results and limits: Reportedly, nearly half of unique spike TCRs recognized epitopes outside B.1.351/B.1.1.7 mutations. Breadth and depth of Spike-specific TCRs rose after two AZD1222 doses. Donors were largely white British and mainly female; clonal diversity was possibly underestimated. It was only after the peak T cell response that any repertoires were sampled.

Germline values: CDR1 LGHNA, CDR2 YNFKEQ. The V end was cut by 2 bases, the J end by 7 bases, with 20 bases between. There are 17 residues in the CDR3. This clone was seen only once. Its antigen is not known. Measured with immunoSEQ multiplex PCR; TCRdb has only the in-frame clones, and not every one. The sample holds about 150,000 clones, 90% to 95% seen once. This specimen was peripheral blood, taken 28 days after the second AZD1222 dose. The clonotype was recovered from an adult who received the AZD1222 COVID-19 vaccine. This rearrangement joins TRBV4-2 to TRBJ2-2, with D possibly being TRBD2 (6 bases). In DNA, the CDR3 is TGTGCCAGCAGCCAACTCGCGAATAGCGGATTGGGCGGGGAGCTGTTTTTT. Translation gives CASSQLANSGLGGELFF.